This T cell receptor beta chain was identified during a study of radiotherapy plus CTLA-4 blockade in lung cancer. Overall study: For approximately 17% of patients, objective responses occurred, and roughly 31% had disease control.

A remark on this clone: Its antigen remains unknown.

Some clones are missing from TCRdb's copy, which holds only in-frame ones; the method was immunoSEQ multiplex PCR. The data contain tens of thousands of clones, over 65% of them singletons. Findings and limits, study-wide: In blood, early T cell clone dynamics reportedly predicted response best, together with interferon-beta. Following radiotherapy plus ipilimumab, tumor-derived TCR clones expanded in the blood.

Germline lookup yields CDR1 SGHNT and CDR2 YYREEE (reference sequence). The CDR3 is 15 residues long. V gave up 0 bases and J gave up 0 bases, with 8 bases separating them. Ipilimumab CTLA-4 blockade and focal radiation were given to patients with chemo-refractory metastatic non-small-cell lung cancer. This rearrangement joins TRBV5-4 to TRBJ2-3; D is ambiguous. This receptor was identified in a human donor with non-small cell lung cancer who had a complete response to radiotherapy plus ipilimumab. The sequencing here drew on peripheral blood, taken from a patient treated with radiotherapy plus ipilimumab. The CDR3 loop is CASSLGSKSTDTQYF. CDR3 coding DNA: TGTGCCAGCAGCTTGGGTTCCAAAAGCACAGATACGCAGTATTTT.